The 23 T cell receptor beta chains presented below share a single source sample, sequenced in a study of CXCR3-negative and CXCR3-positive naive CD8 T cells. The TRB cDNA libraries were prepared by 5' RACE with UMI labels. TCRdb reworked the 5' RACE reads into one entry per CDR3 protein, no DNA. This sample's clone table lists 8,000 to 10,000 distinct CDR3 sequences. The material sequenced was naive CXCR3- CD8+ T cells from blood. Subset indicated: CD45RO-CCR7+CD27+CD95- naive CD8+ T cells lacking CXCR3 (TNR3-). These receptor sequences come from a human donor in good health. Some clones in this sample may be carry-over from other donors' samples.

Judged by frequency, this clonotype is medium-sized (0.01 to 0.1%). The CDR3 loop reads CSAPGTGNPLNTEAFF. The V and J genes are TRBV29-1 and TRBJ1-1; with no DNA, the TCRdb D assignment of TRBD1 cannot be verified. The CDR3 totals 16 residues. CDR1 and CDR2 from the germline V gene are SQVTM and ANQGSEA.

The chain recombines TRBV29-1 with TRBJ2-3; TCRdb outputs TRBD2, but without DNA this stays unchecked. Per germline, CDR1 SQVTM and CDR2 ANQGSEA. CDR3 length: 15 amino acids. Here the CDR3 reads CSVVPRLRSTDTQYF.

The chain uses TRBV3-2 and TRBJ2-1; TCRdb outputs TRBD1, but without DNA this stays unchecked. TRBV3-2 is marked as a pseudogene. The CDR3 runs 15 residues. The CDR3 here is CASSQPQGPYNEQFF.

V is TRBV5-1 and J is TRBJ2-5; no DNA is available, so the TRBD2 call from TCRdb remains unchecked. Germline CDR1 is SGHRS and CDR2 is YFSETQ. The CDR3 length is 15 residues. The CDR3 sequence is CASSLPGLAEETQYF.

Considering frequency, this clonotype is medium-sized. The J gene is TRBJ2-1, the V gene TRBV10-3; the TCRdb call, TRBD1, lacks DNA for checking. This CDR3 comprises 15 residues. CDR1 is ENHRY, CDR2 SYGVKD, per germline. The CDR3 reads CAISVGGITYNEQFF.

This clonotype is medium-sized by frequency. The V and J genes are TRBV11-2 and TRBJ2-7; TCRdb lists TRBD2, though no DNA is available to test this call. The germline V gene encodes CDR1 SGHAT and CDR2 FQNNGV. The CDR3 length is 13 residues. CDR3 protein: CASSRWAWDEQYF.

This clonotype is labeled medium-sized based on frequency. The chain recombines TRBV7-2 with TRBJ2-7; with no DNA, the TCRdb D assignment of TRBD1 cannot be verified. This CDR3 comprises 18 residues. Per the germline V gene, CDR1 is SGHTA and CDR2 is FQGNSA. CDR3 sequence reads: CASSAEDRPFGNSYEQYF.

The rearrangement links TRBV19 to TRBJ2-7; TCRdb indicates TRBD2, and absent DNA this call remains unverified. Germline assignment: CDR1 LNHDA and CDR2 SQIVND (reference sequence). The CDR3 is 19 amino acids. This CDR3 is CASSITTTIAGGPSYEQYF.

Measured by frequency, this clonotype is medium-sized. This sequence joins TRBV12-3 or TRBV12-4 and TRBJ1-6; the D gene TCRdb calls, TRBD1, cannot be checked with no DNA. This CDR3 has 16 residues. This CDR3 is CASSPGTGGSNSPLHF.

By frequency, this clonotype is medium-sized (0.01 to 0.1%). The gene calls are TRBV14 and TRBJ1-1. The length of the CDR3 is 15 residues. Germline V gene lookup returns CDR1 SGHDN and CDR2 FVKESK. CDR3: CASSQDLGMNTEAFF.

The chain is built from TRBV25-1 and TRBJ2-3; TCRdb returns TRBD1, unconfirmable since there is no DNA. The length of the CDR3 is 14 residues. Germline assignment: CDR1 MGHDK and CDR2 SYGVNS. CDR3 in amino acids: CASSPGLGTDTQYF.

This clonotype registers medium-sized (0.01 to 0.1%) by frequency. The rearrangement uses TRBV20-1 and TRBJ2-7. CDR1 DFQATT and CDR2 SNEGSKA come from the germline V gene (reference sequence). The CDR3 consists of 15 residues. CDR3 sequence reads: CSARERLSSSYEQYF.

The chain is built from TRBV29-1 and TRBJ2-1. The germline CDR1 and CDR2 sequences are SQVTM and ANQGSEA. The CDR3 runs 13 residues. The CDR3 protein is CSVAGSSYNEQFF.

This clonotype registers medium-sized (0.01 to 0.1%) by frequency. The chain links TRBV6-6 to TRBJ2-1; without DNA, the TCRdb call of TRBD2 cannot be checked. The V gene's germline CDR1 is MNHNY and CDR2 SVGAGI (reference sequence). The CDR3 spans 16 residues. The CDR3 is CASSYFSTSGRDEQFF.

In terms of frequency, this clonotype is medium-sized. The rearrangement joins TRBV29-1 to TRBJ1-2; TCRdb names TRBD1, which stays unverified in the absence of DNA. This CDR3 has 11 amino acids. In germline, CDR1 is SQVTM, CDR2 ANQGSEA. This CDR3 reads CSVVGGKGYTF.

This chain uses TRBV7-9 with TRBJ2-2; the D gene TCRdb calls, TRBD2, cannot be checked with no DNA. Germline V CDR1 and CDR2: SEHNR, FQNEAQ (reference sequence). This CDR3 contains 17 residues. The CDR3 spells CASSLFPSGANTGELFF.

Measured by frequency, this clonotype is medium-sized (0.01 to 0.1%). The chain employs TRBV29-1 and TRBJ2-5; the TCRdb D gene call, TRBD1, has no DNA to confirm it. Germline V gene data show CDR1 as SQVTM and CDR2 as ANQGSEA. This CDR3 is 15 amino acids long. The CDR3 region is CSATPWGPPSETQYF.

The chain is built from TRBV28 and TRBJ2-1; absent DNA, TCRdb's TRBD2 call cannot be checked. Germline V gene lookup returns CDR1 MDHEN and CDR2 SYDVKM. The CDR3 is 14 amino acids. The CDR3 reads CASSFLLAHNEQFF.

The chain joins TRBV29-1 to TRBJ2-2; the TCRdb D gene call, TRBD2, has no DNA to confirm it. The CDR3 extends over 14 amino acids. Germline-derived CDR1 and CDR2 are SQVTM and ANQGSEA. This chain's CDR3 is CSVTSGIHTGELFF.

This clonotype is identified as medium-sized from frequency. The V and J genes are TRBV4-1 and TRBJ2-5; TCRdb's assignment of TRBD2 cannot be checked, as there is no DNA. The CDR3 loop spans 16 amino acids. CDR1 and CDR2 (germline): MGHRA, YSYEKL. The CDR3 is CASSQDSAGSLETQYF.

The chain joins TRBV29-1 to TRBJ1-2; the TCRdb D gene call, TRBD1, has no DNA to confirm it. CDR1 and CDR2 (germline): SQVTM, ANQGSEA. The CDR3 extends over 14 amino acids. This CDR3 is CSVEVRQGLHGYTF. The complete variable domain, with remaining parts taken from reference TRBV29-1 and TRBJ1-2, reads SAVISQKPSRDICQRGTSLTIQCQVDSQVTMMFWYRQQPGQSLTLIATANQGSEATYESGFVIDKFPISRPNLTFSTLTVSNMSPEDSSIYLCSVEVRQGLHGYTFGSGTRLTVV.

The rearrangement joins TRBV29-1 to TRBJ2-1; TCRdb returns TRBD2, unconfirmable since there is no DNA. This CDR3 contains 12 residues. Germline-derived CDR1 and CDR2 are SQVTM and ANQGSEA. CDR3 residues: CSVLDGYNEQFF.

This rearrangement joins TRBV20-1 to TRBJ2-1; there is no DNA to check the TCRdb D call of TRBD2. CDR1 and CDR2 (germline): DFQATT, SNEGSKA (reference sequence). The CDR3 totals 13 residues. The CDR3 here is CSASPSVTNEQFF.